These 21 T cell receptor beta chains share one sample of origin, sequenced in a study of cytomegalovirus exposure and HLA in healthy donors. The study ran its PCR with 60 Vbeta and 13 Jbeta primers. Sequencing used immunoSEQ multiplex PCR; TCRdb keeps in-frame clones, though not all of them. This table holds 60,000 to 70,000 clones, 75% to 85% found once. Specimen: PBMCs. These receptors were obtained from a young man in good health and CMV-seropositive.

This chain uses TRBV30 with TRBJ2-5; TRBD2 aligns across 10 bases. Germline lookup yields CDR1 GTSNPN and CDR2 SVGIG (reference sequence). The CDR3 length is 14 residues. Trimming cost V 3 bases and J 2 bases; bases outside gene matches: 3. In nucleotides, the CDR3 is TGTGCCTGGAGAGCTAGCGGGGGTCAAGAGACCCAGTACTTC. The encoded protein is CAWRASGGQETQYF.

This sequence joins TRBV5-6 and TRBJ1-1, with D unclear. The CDR3 runs to 13 residues. The V and J ends lost 3 bases and 10 bases respectively, with 16 bases between them. CDR1 is SGHDT, CDR2 YYEEEE, per germline. The CDR3 here is CASSWMAAGVAFF. The CDR3 DNA is TGTGCCAGCAGCTGGATGGCGGCTGGCGTAGCTTTCTTT.

This clone was seen a single time. The V and J genes are TRBV5-1 and TRBJ2-3, with D possibly matching TRBD2 (6 bases). Per the germline V gene, CDR1 is SGHRS and CDR2 is YFSETQ. V was trimmed by 2 bases and J by 2 bases, leaving 12 bases between them. The CDR3 covers 15 residues. CDR3 sequence (DNA): TGCGCCAGCAGCTTCCAGCGGGCCACCACAGATACGCAGTATTTT. It encodes CASSFQRATTDTQYF.

There are a few counts of this clone. This chain links TRBV29-1 with TRBJ2-1; D might be TRBD2 (5 bases). The germline V and J ends were trimmed by 0 bases and 0 bases, with 9 bases remaining between them. The CDR3 is 15 residues long. From germline, CDR1 is SQVTM and CDR2 ANQGSEA. The CDR3 is CSVEDVGSSYNEQFF. The CDR3 region has the DNA TGCAGCGTTGAAGATGTGGGGAGCTCCTACAATGAGCAGTTCTTC.

This clone is a singleton in its sample. The chain carries TRBV2 and TRBJ2-4; 7 bases map to TRBD2. In germline, CDR1 is SNHLY, CDR2 FYNNEI. V lost 3 bases to trimming and J lost 6 bases; unmatched junction nucleotides: 5. The CDR3 length is 14 residues. CDR3 in DNA: TGTGCCAGCAGTGACAGGACGGGGGGAAACATTCAGTACTTC. This sequence encodes CASSDRTGGNIQYF.

The chain uses TRBV6-4 and TRBJ2-7, with D possibly matching TRBD2 (6 bases). Trimming stripped 6 bases from V and 7 bases from J, with 19 bases between. CDR1 is MRHNA, CDR2 SNTAGT, per germline. The CDR3 has 14 amino acids. The CDR3 coding sequence is TGTGCCAGCAGACCACTTTGGGCGGGGAAAGAGCAGTACTTC. Amino acids: CASRPLWAGKEQYF.

This chain links TRBV6-5 with TRBJ1-2; D unresolved. V was clipped by 6 bases and J by 3 bases, with 11 bases between them. Germline CDR1 is MNHEY and CDR2 is SVGAGI. This CDR3 contains 13 residues. CDR3 sequence: CASSVNGDYGYTF. CDR3 nucleotides: TGTGCCAGCAGCGTCAACGGGGACTATGGCTACACCTTC.

This chain links TRBV6-5 with TRBJ1-2; D is ambiguous. Germline lookup yields CDR1 MNHEY and CDR2 SVGAGI. The CDR3 runs to 15 residues. Trimming took 8 bases from V and 5 from J, leaving 21 bases between them. The CDR3: CASSEAGTGRYGYTF. As DNA, the CDR3 is TGTGCCAGCTCAGAGGCAGGCACGGGGAGGTATGGCTACACCTTC.

This chain uses TRBV29-1 with TRBJ1-1; maybe TRBD1 (5 bases). The CDR3 has 12 amino acids. Looked up from germline, CDR1 is SQVTM and CDR2 is ANQGSEA. Trimming removed 4 bases at V and 2 bases at J, with 8 bases between. CDR3 region: CSVAQGNTEAFF. In DNA, the CDR3 is TGCAGCGTTGCTCAGGGAAACACTGAAGCTTTCTTT.

The genes are TRBV9 and TRBJ1-4, with D unclear. V shed 0 bases and J shed 0 bases, with 6 bases lying between them. The CDR3 covers 15 residues. Germline V lookup: CDR1 SGDLS, CDR2 YYNGEE. The CDR3 sequence: CASSVGAATNEKLFF. The CDR3 nucleotides are TGTGCCAGCAGCGTAGGGGCAGCAACTAATGAAAAACTGTTTTTT. Supplemented by reference TRBV9 and TRBJ1-4, the full variable domain reads DSGVTQTPKHLITATGQRVTLRCSPRSGDLSVYWYQQSLDQGLQFLIQYYNGEERAKGNILERFSAQQFPDLHSELNLSSLELGDSALYFCASSVGAATNEKLFFGSGTQLSVL.

The V call is TRBV28, the J call TRBJ1-4; no clear D gene. The V end was cut by 6 bases, the J end by 0 bases, with 8 bases between. The CDR3 spans 14 residues. Germline-derived CDR1 and CDR2 are MDHEN and SYDVKM. CDR3 residues: CASSHRATNEKLFF. In DNA form, the CDR3 reads TGTGCCAGCAGCCATAGAGCAACTAATGAAAAACTGTTTTTT.

This chain uses TRBV30 with TRBJ2-7, with no clear D. Trimming took off 8 bases at V and 0 bases at J, with 8 bases between the two ends. Per the germline V gene, CDR1 is GTSNPN and CDR2 is SVGIG (reference sequence). The CDR3 contains 11 residues. Written as DNA, the CDR3 is TGTGCCCTGGCGGTCTCCTACGAGCAGTACTTC. This codes for CALAVSYEQYF.

The gene calls are TRBV11-2 and TRBJ2-7; 9 positions agree with TRBD1. The CDR3 has 14 residues. Germline lookup yields CDR1 SGHAT and CDR2 FQNNGV. V lost 5 bases and J lost 4; bases outside the gene matches: 6. The DNA for the CDR3 is TGTGCCAGCAGCGCCCGGGACAGGGATTACGAGCAGTACTTC. It is translated as CASSARDRDYEQYF.

The chain recombines TRBV7-3 with TRBJ2-1; TRBD1 is a possible D gene (6 bases). Germline V gene sequence: CDR1 SGHTA, CDR2 FQGTGA. The CDR3 contains 14 residues. V was pared by 2 bases and J by 9 bases, with 14 bases between. The CDR3 sequence: CASSLSQGKGEQFF. In DNA, the CDR3 is TGTGCCAGCAGCTTATCACAGGGAAAGGGTGAGCAGTTCTTC.

The chain carries TRBV30 and TRBJ1-1; D is perhaps TRBD1 (5 bases). Between the trimmed V and J ends, which lost 2 bases and 4 bases, there was a span of 5 bases. The CDR3 totals 11 residues. Germline assignment: CDR1 GTSNPN and CDR2 SVGIG (reference sequence). The CDR3 sequence is CAWSRGTEAFF. The CDR3 DNA reads TGTGCCTGGAGTAGGGGCACTGAAGCTTTCTTT.

V usage is TRBV28 and J usage is TRBJ1-5, with 8 bases matching TRBD1. The CDR3 sequence is 15 residues long. Per the germline V gene, CDR1 is MDHEN and CDR2 is SYDVKM. V gave up 2 bases and J gave up 3 bases; unmatched junction bases: 3. CDR3 in DNA: TGTGCCAGCAGTTTAGGACAGGGCGACAATCAGCCCCAGCATTTT. Translated, it gives CASSLGQGDNQPQHF.

For this clone: The junction departs from germline at one end; a sequencing error may be responsible. The chain uses TRBV4-1 and TRBJ1-4; weak D call: TRBD1 (5 bases). Germline CDR1 reads MGHRA; CDR2 reads YSYEKL. The CDR3 has 11 amino acids. The chain's CDR3 is CASSQGGARSF. CDR3 DNA sequence: TGCGCCAGCAGCCAAGGCGGGGCGCGATCTTTT.

The chain combines TRBV30 with TRBJ1-4, with D unresolved. The CDR3 is 13 amino acids. Trimming left V 0 bases short and J 8 bases short, with 10 bases between. Germline values: CDR1 GTSNPN, CDR2 SVGIG (reference sequence). The CDR3 nucleotides read TGTGCCTGGAGTGTAGGAGTCGGCGAAAAACTGTTTTTT. The encoded protein is CAWSVGVGEKLFF.

The rearrangement links TRBV6-5 to TRBJ2-3; TRBD2 aligns across 9 bases. The length of the CDR3 is 14 residues. Looked up from germline, CDR1 is MNHEY and CDR2 is SVGAGI. V shed 9 bases and J 2 bases; nucleotides not matched to a gene: 6. The CDR3 here is CASQTSGLTDTQYF. In nucleotides, the CDR3 is TGTGCCAGTCAGACTAGCGGACTCACAGATACGCAGTATTTT.

A single count supports this clone. The chain has TRBV30 and TRBJ2-2; 8 bases fit TRBD2. The V gene's germline CDR1 is GTSNPN and CDR2 SVGIG (reference sequence). The V and J ends lost 5 bases and 4 bases, in that order; junction bases with no gene match: 9. The CDR3 covers 15 residues. The CDR3 DNA reads TGTGCCTGGGAGGGCCCAGCGGGAGTCACCGGGGAGCTGTTTTTT. As protein: CAWEGPAGVTGELFF.

This clone was counted only a few times. The chain is built from TRBV6-1 and TRBJ1-1, with D perhaps TRBD1 (5 bases). This CDR3 has 13 residues. Per the germline V gene, CDR1 is MNHNS and CDR2 is SASEGT. The germline V and J ends were trimmed by 6 bases and 3 bases, with 11 bases remaining between them. The CDR3 nucleotides read TGTGCCAGCAGGACAGTAGGGGACACTGAAGCTTTCTTT. This translates into CASRTVGDTEAFF.